This T cell receptor beta chain appears in the sequencing data of a study of cytomegalovirus exposure and HLA in healthy donors (dated by TCRdb to the late 2010s). Broadly, across the study: An earlier analysis of 587 of the donors reported approximately 290 Gb of sequence data and 117 million unique TCR beta sequences from about 200 million T cells. An early release covering roughly 600 HLA-typed donors comprised about 310 gigabases of sequencing data and roughly 85 million unique TCR sequences. Of the roughly 420 genotyped donors, less than 90% were placed in the genetic ancestry cluster associated with self-reported Caucasian donors. The study aimed to test whether cataloging public T cell receptors could reveal signatures of past pathogen exposure. The study used immunosequencing to profile the T cell repertoires of about 670 subjects and linked those repertoires to cytomegalovirus serostatus. A separate validation cohort of 90 to 150 different subjects was used in addition to the roughly 700-subject first cohort. To predict cytomegalovirus infection status, the study combined high-throughput TCR immunosequencing, statistical association of individual TCRs with disease status, and machine learning. To study patterns of TCR occurrence, a later analysis re-analyzed previously published TCR beta repertoires from several hundred donors and added high-resolution HLA genotyping. In the later analysis, no new phenotypic data were used to find candidate immune exposures; instead, reliance was placed on TCR beta sequences and their occurrence across donors. To decide whether each TCR beta V gene segment behaved as functional or pseudogenic, an earlier analysis of approximately 620 of the donors relied on high-throughput TCR beta sequencing. Alongside the repertoire data, information on donor age, sex, ethnicity and CMV serostatus was compiled. In a later genetic analysis, genome-wide SNP genotypes for about three fifths of the roughly 670 donors were used, and that subset was treated as a discovery cohort. All discovery cohort repertoires had been generated using a single sequencing platform. HLA typing covered class I and class II loci at four-digit resolution. The number of donors typed differed by locus, with about 629-630 for A, B, C, DRB1 and DQB1, more than 500 for DQA1, over 600 for DPA1, and 400 to 490 for DPB1. Roughly five DR-DQ haplotypes were handled as single units for association and clustering, since linkage in the cohort was strong. Across 398 genotyped donors of the cohort, an average of roughly 230,000 unique TCR beta nucleotide sequences per donor were sequenced, and around 20% of those sequences were non-productive.

For CDR1 and CDR2, the germline V gene lists SGDLS and YYNGEE. At the junction V is shortened by 3 bases and J by 1 base, with 4 bases in between. The CDR3 has 13 amino acids, counting the end cysteine and phenylalanine. The read is trimmed to its CDR3 DNA, 39 bases read in frame from base 1. Points the paper makes about the study in general: Compared with equally common non-associated chains, HLA-associated TCR beta chains in a later analysis were more clonally expanded and had lower generation probabilities. In a later analysis, about 17,000 TCR beta sequences were associated with specific HLA alleles at a false discovery rate of 0.05. Linkage disequilibrium might explain the correlated functional status among segregating V segments, but an unknown experimental factor could not be excluded. Some IMGT-functional V segments, including TRBV6-2 and TRBV6-3, could not be told apart with the 87-base-pair reads, so those segments were excluded. The only immune exposure information available for the cohort was CMV serostatus. When HLA alleles, especially DR and DQ, strongly co-occurred, TCR associations were difficult to assign to individual alleles. According to a later analysis, TCR association rates differed among HLA loci, with DRB1 alleles showing the most associated TCRs and HLA-C alleles showing the fewest. While some public TCRs were present in many individuals, most TCR sequences turned up only very rarely across donors. The earlier analysis of 587 of the donors excluded approximately 15 rarely observed V segments, including chromosome 9 orphons, because counts were too low. According to a later analysis, parvovirus B19, influenza, CMV and Epstein-Barr virus appeared linked to several top co-occurrence clusters. Cytomegalovirus status was reported to be diagnosed by the classifier with high specificity and sensitivity in both the original and validation cohorts. The cohort was sequenced for TCR beta chains only, and without alpha or paired-chain data the features that could be detected were limited. In vitro tests confirmed that a few of the cytomegalovirus-associated TCR beta chains recognize cytomegalovirus antigens. Because HLA typing was missing for some donors at each locus, association tests included only the typed subset. It was suggested by the authors that the approach could potentially be generalized to other disease states and immunological phenotypes. According to a later analysis, most CMV-associated TCR beta chains appeared to be HLA-restricted, and the HLA associations seemed to be driven largely by CMV exposure. The sequencing pipeline was judged likely to have produced a cluster of highly shared sequence variants as a technical artifact. A further reported finding was that TCR beta sequences accurately predicted the HLA-A and HLA-B alleles for most subjects in the first cohort. An association between a missense DCLRE1C variant and V-gene and J-gene trimming of TCR beta chains was found in a later genetic analysis and replicated in an independent cohort. Sequencing depth was assumed to be roughly uniform across donors in the presence/absence analyses, though that assumption may not hold. Broadly in line with IMGT annotations, most TCR beta V segments showed up in productive rearrangements about 87% or about 30% of the time in an earlier analysis of several hundred of the donors. The study listed approximately 160 TCR beta chains as associated with cytomegalovirus. In a later genetic analysis, fewer N-insertions in productive TCRs were reported among donors in an Asian-associated ancestry cluster than the roughly 700-donor mean.

Library creation used the immunoSEQ multiplex PCR assay. For the multiplex PCR, a mixture combining 60 forward primers for TCR Vbeta segments and 13 reverse primers for TCR Jbeta segments was used. Amplification of the CDR3 region of rearranged TCR beta genes was performed with a multiplex PCR assay on genomic DNA. On the Illumina HiSeq System, the amplified TCR beta libraries were sequenced as 87-base-pair reads. In the authors' own workflow: A later analysis tallied tens of millions of unique TCR beta chains across the 666 repertoires, and about 10 million of those chains were shared by two or more donors. Raw reads were error-corrected and collapsed into unique sequences by a nearest-neighbor algorithm in which closely related sequences were merged to remove PCR and sequencing errors. CDR3 sequences were aligned to IMGT reference sequences to assign V, D and J gene segments. For a sequence to be retained, a match of at least six nucleotides was required to both a V gene segment and a J gene segment. Rearrangements were called productive when the CDR3 lacked stop codons and stayed in frame with V and J; all others were non-productive. Following IMGT convention, CDR3 was defined as the stretch from the second conserved V-encoded cysteine up to the conserved J-encoded phenylalanine. Sequences without an unambiguous match to a single V gene segment were excluded from the earlier analysis of 450 to 750 of the donors. In an earlier analysis of approximately 500 of the donors, a V segment was called functional when productive rearrangements were above 56.7%, and segregating when the standard deviation between donors exceeded 5%. A statistical classification framework was built to diagnose cytomegalovirus status from the catalog of TCR beta chain sequences. In a later analysis, TCR nucleotide sequences were compared against IMGT/GENE-DB human TR gene sequences so that V and J genes could be assigned. The TCRdist pipeline was used in a later analysis to assign CDR3 sequences and most-parsimonious VDJ recombination scenarios. In a later analysis, each TCR beta chain was defined by its CDR3 amino acid sequence together with its V-gene family, and reads lacking a unique V-gene family were excluded. A later analysis removed 550 to 700 highly shared, low-generation-probability nucleotide sequences to deal with suspected cross-contamination and a sequencing artifact. In a later analysis, a clonal expansion index for each public chain was calculated from normalized within-repertoire ranks of inferred template counts. In a later analysis, generation probabilities were computed with a VDJ recombination model fitted to out-of-frame rearrangements, and the resulting probabilities were checked against IGoR. Hypergeometric tests were used in a later analysis to score TCR-TCR, TCR-HLA and TCR-CMV co-occurrence, with a repertoire-size bias correction applied to the TCR pairs. In a later analysis, false discovery rates were estimated by permuting HLA or CMV assignments 20 times. In a later analysis, co-occurring TCRs were grouped using DBSCAN, and TCRdist sequence similarity was added for clustering within HLA-allele-positive subsets. Repertoires with fewer than 30,000 or more than 120,000 public chains, plus five repertoires with anomalous nucleotide sharing, were excluded from co-occurrence clustering. TCRdb provides this immuneACCESS table in a form limited to in-frame rearrangements. Some clones are lacking; in checked studies, under half of them reflect an unresolved V gene, and why the rest are absent is not known. For V, J and clone size, that table is used; D and trimming come from the DNA. This sample's listing comprises over 150,000 clones. Roughly 0.74% of the sample comes from the top ten.

Turning to this clone: The antigen it binds to is not known.

The cohort was made up of about 610 healthy bone marrow donors. Cohort members were all nominally healthy when sampled, although unrecorded immune exposures were likely present. The donor was CMV seronegative and was included in the group of 352 seronegative cohort members. Every donor gave a peripheral blood sample, and the peripheral blood mononuclear cells from that sample were used for TCR beta sequencing. The Qiagen DNeasy Blood Extraction Kit was used to extract genomic DNA from the blood cell samples. The rearrangement combines TRBV9 with TRBJ2-2, with no confident D gene call. Sequenced input: PBMCs. This sequence was found in a boy aged 10-17 years in good health and CMV-seronegative. Here is the DNA: TGTGCCAGCAGCGATCAGAACACCGGGGAGCTGTTTTTT. Its coded protein is CASSDQNTGELFF. With the portions outside the CDR3 filled from the reference TRBV9 and TRBJ2-2 genes, the complete variable region becomes DSGVTQTPKHLITATGQRVTLRCSPRSGDLSVYWYQQSLDQGLQFLIQYYNGEERAKGNILERFSAQQFPDLHSELNLSSLELGDSALYFCASSDQNTGELFFGEGSRLTVL.